This entry lists 26 T cell receptor beta chains sequenced from one sample in a study of persistence of HIV-infected CD4 T cells. An overlapping HIV-1 Gag peptide pool stimulated these cells at approximately 1 ug/peptide/mL. CD40L/CD69 double-negative CD45RO-high memory CD4+ T cells were collected. These receptors have no known antigen. Sequencing used immunoSEQ version 4 in survey mode. Method: immunoSEQ multiplex PCR; TCRdb's copy keeps in-frame clones and lacks some. The sample lists around 42,000 clones, approximately 78% occurring once. The sequencing used CD4+ T cells sorted from PBMCs after roughly 18-hour stimulation, collected from a patient who received antiretroviral therapy. Receptors were obtained from an adult man with HIV who was CMV-seropositive.

V is TRBV2 and J is TRBJ2-2; a possible D gene is TRBD2 (6 bases). This CDR3 contains 12 residues. V shed 6 bases and J shed 5 bases, with 7 bases lying between them. In germline, CDR1 is SNHLY, CDR2 FYNNEI. The CDR3 here is CASRTRTGELFF. CDR3 nucleotide sequence: TGTGCCAGCAGGACTAGGACCGGGGAGCTGTTTTTT.

This chain uses TRBV3-1 (or the pseudogene TRBV3-2) with TRBJ2-7; D is perhaps TRBD2 (5 bases). V was pared by 3 bases and J by 6 bases, with 15 bases between. Germline loops: CDR1 LGHDT, CDR2 YNNKEL (reference sequence). CDR3 size: 14 residues. The DNA for the CDR3 is TGTGCCAGCAGCCACGAACTAGGTAATCGCGAGCAGTACTTC. It encodes CASSHELGNREQYF.

This clone was seen a single time. V and J are TRBV7-6 and TRBJ2-4, with 9 bases that match TRBD1. V was clipped by 4 bases and J by 6 bases; unmatched bases: 10. The CDR3 loop spans 16 amino acids. Per the germline V gene, CDR1 is SGHVS and CDR2 is FNYEAQ. CDR3 loop: CASSSSQDRGTNIQYF. The DNA of the CDR3 is TGTGCCAGCAGCTCCTCTCAAGACAGGGGGACAAACATTCAGTACTTC.

This chain joins TRBV19 and TRBJ2-5; the D gene is possibly TRBD2 (6 bases). V lost 1 base to trimming and J lost 4 bases, with 10 bases between them. The CDR3 contains 14 residues. Germline CDR1 is LNHDA and CDR2 is SQIVND (reference sequence). The CDR3 DNA is TGTGCCAGTAGTATAGCCGGGACTGTAGAGACCCAGTACTTC. This codes for CASSIAGTVETQYF.

This clone turned up a few times. The chain couples TRBV3-1 (or the pseudogene TRBV3-2) to TRBJ1-5; a weak D match, TRBD1 (5 bases). The CDR3 covers 14 residues. With 5 bases removed from V and 7 bases from J, the gap between germline ends came to 15 bases. Germline CDR1 and CDR2: LGHDT and YNNKEL (reference sequence). The DNA of the CDR3 is TGTGCCAGCAGCGCTCTGAGGGCAGGGCAGCCCCAGCATTTT. It encodes CASSALRAGQPQHF.

This clone was detected only a few times. The chain employs TRBV30 and TRBJ1-1, with 7 bases that match TRBD1. There are 14 residues in the CDR3. From germline, CDR1 is GTSNPN and CDR2 SVGIG (reference sequence). Trimming at V came to 4 bases and at J to 3 bases, leaving 8 bases not matched to a gene. Here the CDR3 reads CAWTPDRTDTEAFF. For the CDR3, the DNA is TGTGCCTGGACCCCGGACAGGACGGACACTGAAGCTTTCTTT. Combining the CDR3 with reference TRBV30 and TRBJ1-1 gives the whole variable domain SQTIHQWPATLVQPVGSPLSLECTVEGTSNPNLYWYRQAAGRGLQLLFYSVGIGQISSEVPQNLSASRPQDRQFILSSKKLLLSDSGFYLCAWTPDRTDTEAFFGQGTRLTVV.

The V gene is TRBV2, the J gene TRBJ2-5; 13 nucleotides align to TRBD2. CDR1 and CDR2 (germline): SNHLY, FYNNEI. The CDR3 consists of 15 residues. The V and J ends lost 5 bases and 5 bases, in that order; junction bases with no gene match: 5. The CDR3 spells CASSWTSGRGETQYF. CDR3 DNA sequence: TGTGCCAGCAGTTGGACTAGCGGGAGAGGGGAGACCCAGTACTTC. Based on the CDR3 plus reference TRBV2 and TRBJ2-5, the full variable domain is EPEVTQTPSHQVTQMGQEVILRCVPISNHLYFYWYRQILGQKVEFLVSFYNNEISEKSEIFDDQFSVERPDGSNFTLKIRSTKLEDSAMYFCASSWTSGRGETQYFGPGTRLLVL.

The chain uses TRBV7-2 and TRBJ1-2; D is ambiguous. The CDR3 totals 14 residues. V was trimmed by 4 bases and J by 0 bases, leaving 9 bases between them. Germline loops: CDR1 SGHTA, CDR2 FQGNSA. CDR3 in amino acids: CASSSSGTNYGYTF. In nucleotides, the CDR3 is TGTGCCAGCAGCTCCTCGGGGACTAACTATGGCTACACCTTC.

The chain recombines TRBV18 with TRBJ2-3; 8 bases match TRBD1. The CDR3 sequence is 15 residues long. The V gene's germline CDR1 is KGHSH and CDR2 LQKENI. J lost 8 bases, V lost 4 bases, and 11 bases had no gene match. CDR3 in amino acids: CASSLPGQVLGTQYF. As DNA, the CDR3 is TGTGCCAGCTCACTTCCGGGACAGGTCCTTGGTACGCAGTATTTT. The full variable domain, with the rest looked up from reference TRBV18 and TRBJ2-3, is NAGVMQNPRHLVRRRGQEARLRCSPMKGHSHVYWYRQLPEEGLKFMVYLQKENIIDESGMPKERFSAEFPKEGPSILRIQQVVRGDSAAYFCASSLPGQVLGTQYFGPGTRLTVL.

This chain uses TRBV30 with TRBJ2-7; D not resolved. The V gene's germline CDR1 is GTSNPN and CDR2 SVGIG (reference sequence). V was cut by 2 bases and J by 10 bases, with 15 bases left in between. This CDR3 comprises 12 residues. Here the CDR3 DNA reads TGTGCCTGGAGTTATAAGAGATCTAGACAGTACTTC. Translation gives CAWSYKRSRQYF. The full variable domain, completed using reference TRBV30 and TRBJ2-7, is SQTIHQWPATLVQPVGSPLSLECTVEGTSNPNLYWYRQAAGRGLQLLFYSVGIGQISSEVPQNLSASRPQDRQFILSSKKLLLSDSGFYLCAWSYKRSRQYFGPGTRLTVT.

The chain has TRBV28 and TRBJ2-7; the match to TRBD1 covers 9 bases. The CDR3 is made up of 13 amino acids. Germline CDR1 MDHEN, CDR2 SYDVKM. The V segment lost 7 bases and the J segment 2 bases; nucleotides outside the gene matches: 3. The DNA of the CDR3 is TGTGCCAGCACGACAGGGGGGACCTACGAGCAGTACTTC. It encodes CASTTGGTYEQYF.

This chain uses TRBV25-1 with TRBJ2-3; 10 bases line up with TRBD2. Trimming at V came to 4 bases and at J to 7 bases, leaving 8 bases not matched to a gene. The CDR3 contains 15 residues. CDR1 and CDR2 from the germline V gene are MGHDK and SYGVNS. This CDR3 reads CASSGLGLAPHTQYF. The CDR3 DNA reads as TGTGCCAGCAGTGGATTGGGACTAGCGCCCCATACGCAGTATTTT.

The genes are TRBV18 and TRBJ2-2, with 7 bases fitting TRBD2. The CDR3 has 15 residues. V gave up 3 bases and J gave up 5 bases; unmatched junction bases: 6. Per germline, CDR1 KGHSH and CDR2 LQKENI. The CDR3 reads CASSPRDYGTGELFF. DNA for the CDR3: TGTGCCAGCTCACCCCGGGACTACGGGACCGGGGAGCTGTTTTTT. The full variable domain, in which reference TRBV18 and TRBJ2-2 provide the parts outside the CDR3, is NAGVMQNPRHLVRRRGQEARLRCSPMKGHSHVYWYRQLPEEGLKFMVYLQKENIIDESGMPKERFSAEFPKEGPSILRIQQVVRGDSAAYFCASSPRDYGTGELFFGEGSRLTVL.

J is TRBJ2-7 and V is TRBV5-1; the D call may be TRBD1 or TRBD2 (5 bases each). The V gene lost 2 bases and the J gene lost 4 bases, with 16 bases spanning the gap. Germline V gene sequence: CDR1 SGHRS, CDR2 YFSETQ. The CDR3 contains 15 residues. The CDR3: CASSFVTGTGYEQYF. DNA for the CDR3: TGCGCCAGCAGCTTTGTCACGGGGACCGGGTACGAGCAGTACTTC.

In its sample, this clone ranks as large. The V and J genes are TRBV3-1 (or the pseudogene TRBV3-2) and TRBJ2-1; 8 bases are shared with TRBD1. Germline CDR1 is LGHDT and CDR2 is YNNKEL (reference sequence). V gave up 4 bases and J gave up 5 bases; unmatched junction bases: 4. The CDR3 runs to 14 residues. The CDR3 loop reads CASSRTGSNNEQFF. Written as DNA, the CDR3 is TGTGCCAGCAGCCGGACAGGGTCCAACAATGAGCAGTTCTTC.

This chain links TRBV3-1 (or the pseudogene TRBV3-2) with TRBJ1-1, with D perhaps matching TRBD1 (6 bases). The CDR3 has 14 amino acids. CDR1 and CDR2 from the germline V gene are LGHDT and YNNKEL (reference sequence). Trimming removed 6 bases at V and 0 bases at J, with 11 bases between. CDR3 nucleotides: TGTGCCAGCAGACCGGACAGAGTGAACACTGAAGCTTTCTTT. This encodes CASRPDRVNTEAFF.

The rearrangement uses TRBV4-1 and TRBJ2-2, with a tentative D call TRBD2 (6 bases). The CDR3 loop spans 16 amino acids. The germline gives CDR1 MGHRA, CDR2 YSYEKL. Between the trimmed V and J ends, which lost 3 bases and 0 bases, there was a span of 11 bases. This chain's CDR3 is CASSHWTGANTGELFF. As DNA, the CDR3 is TGCGCCAGCAGCCACTGGACGGGGGCGAACACCGGGGAGCTGTTTTTT.

CDR3 DNA: TGTGCCAGCAGGACCGGGCCCGGATATGAAAAACTGTTTTTT. It is translated as CASRTGPGYEKLFF. The chain has TRBV2 and TRBJ1-4; D gene uncertain. The CDR3 is 14 amino acids. The germline V gene has CDR1 SNHLY and CDR2 FYNNEI. V was pared by 6 bases and J by 6 bases, with 14 bases between.

This chain links TRBV4-1 with TRBJ1-6; 10 nucleotides agree with TRBD1. The V segment lost 4 bases and the J segment 14 bases; nucleotides outside the gene matches: 14. Germline assignment: CDR1 MGHRA and CDR2 YSYEKL. CDR3 length: 16 residues. The CDR3 region is CASSLAPGQGPSTLHF. The CDR3 DNA sequence: TGCGCCAGCAGCCTGGCACCGGGACAGGGGCCTAGCACCCTCCACTTT.

The chain links TRBV5-5 to TRBJ1-1; TRBD1 aligns across 8 bases. Germline CDR1 SGHKS, CDR2 YYEKEE (reference sequence). CDR3 length equals 12 residues. The V segment lost 5 bases and the J segment 4 bases; nucleotides outside the gene matches: 1. The DNA of the CDR3 is TGTGCCAGCAGTACAGGGGGCACTGAAGCTTTCTTT. Amino acid sequence: CASSTGGTEAFF.

The rearrangement links TRBV2 to TRBJ2-7; D gene ambiguous. This CDR3 region has 15 residues. V was shortened by 3 bases and J by 0 bases, with 12 bases between the two germline ends. CDR1 is SNHLY and CDR2 is FYNNEI in the germline V gene. CDR3 loop: CASSDGGVRSYEQYF. CDR3 nucleotides: TGTGCCAGCAGTGACGGCGGAGTCCGCTCCTACGAGCAGTACTTC.

V gene TRBV19 combines with J gene TRBJ2-7; the D gene is possibly TRBD2 (6 bases). V was shortened by 7 bases and J by 6 bases, with 25 bases between the two germline ends. Germline V gives CDR1 LNHDA, CDR2 SQIVND (reference sequence). The length of the CDR3 is 16 residues. The CDR3 spells CASNPGRGAKMGEQYF. As DNA, the CDR3 is TGTGCCAGTAACCCCGGGAGAGGGGCAAAGATGGGCGAGCAGTACTTC.

In DNA form, the CDR3 reads TGTGCCAGCAGCGTAGGCGGGGATAGCAATCAGCCCCAGCATTTT. Protein sequence: CASSVGGDSNQPQHF. The chain joins TRBV9 to TRBJ1-5; no firm D call. Germline lookup yields CDR1 SGDLS and CDR2 YYNGEE. V lost 0 bases, J lost 0 bases, and 7 bases lay in between. This CDR3 has 15 residues.

This clone was picked up a small number of times. V is TRBV3-1 (or the pseudogene TRBV3-2) and J is TRBJ1-6, with TRBD1 matching over 9 bases. The germline gives CDR1 LGHDT, CDR2 YNNKEL (reference sequence). The CDR3 totals 15 residues. The trim removed 2 bases at V and 11 bases at J, leaving 7 bases unmatched. This chain's CDR3 is CASSQRGQGFPPLHF. The CDR3 DNA reads TGTGCCAGCAGCCAAAGAGGACAGGGGTTTCCACCCCTCCACTTT.

This rearrangement joins TRBV7-2 to TRBJ2-7; 9 bases map to TRBD2. Germline CDR1 reads SGHTA; CDR2 reads FQGNSA. The CDR3 covers 16 residues. V was clipped by 1 base and J by 3 bases; unmatched bases: 7. CDR3 coding DNA: TGTGCCAGCAGCTTAGGCGGGGGGGTACTATACTACGAGCAGTACTTC. Protein sequence: CASSLGGGVLYYEQYF.

The chain employs TRBV5-1 and TRBJ1-2; D unresolved. CDR1 and CDR2 from the germline V gene are SGHRS and YFSETQ. The V and J ends lost 0 bases and 4 bases respectively, with 10 bases between them. CDR3 length: 14 amino acids. As DNA, the CDR3 is TGCGCCAGCAGCTTGGAGTCCTGGGGCTATGGCTACACCTTC. Amino acid sequence: CASSLESWGYGYTF.